The present T cell receptor beta chain was sequenced within a study of Graves' ophthalmopathy and Graves' hyperthyroidism. Study-wide findings and caveats: The blood repertoire also included most expanded thyroid clonotypes above 0.001 frequency.

Looked up from germline, CDR1 is SQVTM and CDR2 is ANQGSEA. Trimming pared 6 bases from V and 0 bases from J, leaving 11 bases between. The CDR3 runs 13 residues. As the template, RNA transcripts were used to amplify TCR beta CDR3 regions. The first-round RT-PCR employed HTBI primers together with the Qiagen OneStep RT-PCR kit. A multiplex PCR was then performed as the second round. TCRdb redid the calling of the multiplex PCR reads with MiXCR, one entry per CDR3 protein. This sample has under 350,000 distinct CDR3 sequences, with roughly 16% found just once. This clonotype was found many times. What it recognizes is unknown.

The sequence was obtained from an adult man with Graves' ophthalmopathy. This chain joins TRBV29-1 and TRBJ1-1; D uncertain. The sample taken for sequencing was peripheral blood. CDR3 nucleotide sequence: TGCAGCGTCAGGAGAGAGATGAACACTGAAGCTTTCTTT. Its protein is CSVRREMNTEAFF. The full variable domain, with the rest looked up from reference TRBV29-1 and TRBJ1-1, is SAVISQKPSRDICQRGTSLTIQCQVDSQVTMMFWYRQQPGQSLTLIATANQGSEATYESGFVIDKFPISRPNLTFSTLTVSNMSPEDSSIYLCSVRREMNTEAFFGQGTRLTVV.